The clone carrying this T cell receptor (beta chain) was counted at least ten times. Antigen specificity is unknown. The entry originates in a study of human T cells and chemical hapten exposure. Overall study findings and caveats: It was expanded TCRs that formed significantly more large CDR3 similarity clusters than controls did.

Indicated time point: pre-sensitization, week 0. Treatment meaning: therapeutic diphenylcyclopropenone sensitization with weekly scalp DPC. People who gave samples had alopecia, were 18 to 70 years old, and were suitable for DPC. This CDR3 spans 11 amino acids. Germline V gene data show CDR1 as KGHDR and CDR2 as SFDVKD. V was shortened by 3 bases and J by 7 bases, with 6 bases between the two germline ends. TCRdb recomputed calls from the RACE reads with MiXCR, one row per CDR3 protein. The table shows a few hundred thousand distinct CDR3 sequences, with around 5.5% occurring only once. This TCR derives from a woman in her late teens or twenties with alopecia areata. Some clones in this sample may be carry-over from other donors' samples. The chain combines TRBV24-1 with TRBJ2-7; no reliable D call. Specimen: whole blood, collected in connection with sensitization to the hapten diphenylcyclopropenone (DPC). This CDR3 reads CATSDGEEQYF. The CDR3 DNA sequence: TGTGCCACCAGTGATGGAGAGGAGCAGTACTTC.